One and the same sample provided the 8 T cell receptor beta chains below, sequenced in a study of memory CD4+ T cells and cytomegalovirus serostatus. The method was immunoSEQ multiplex PCR; TCRdb's version includes in-frame clones alone and lacks a portion of them. The table has about 57,000 clones, less than 80% seen once. Single viable CD3+CD4+CD8-CD45RO+ cells were sorted as the memory CD4+ T cells. The sample consisted of memory CD4+ T cells from blood. The receptors here all came from an adult in good health and CMV-seronegative.

This clone was recorded once. The V call is TRBV25-1, the J call TRBJ2-6; tentative D call: TRBD1 (6 bases). CDR1 is MGHDK and CDR2 is SYGVNS in the germline V gene. The CDR3 consists of 16 residues. Trimming took off 3 bases at V and 1 base at J, with 10 bases between the two ends. The CDR3 loop reads CASSDSGQSGANVLTF. DNA of the CDR3: TGTGCCAGCAGTGATTCTGGACAGTCTGGGGCCAACGTCCTGACTTTC.

In nucleotides, the CDR3 is TGTGCCAGCAGCTTGGACGTTGAGCAGTTCTTC. This encodes CASSLDVEQFF. The V gene is TRBV5-6, the J gene TRBJ2-1, with D unresolved. Per the germline V gene, CDR1 is SGHDT and CDR2 is YYEEEE. This CDR3 spans 11 amino acids. V shed 0 bases and J shed 9 bases, with 4 bases lying between them.

V usage is TRBV6-5 and J usage is TRBJ1-6; 8 nucleotides line up with TRBD1. This CDR3 comprises 14 residues. V dropped 6 bases and J dropped 10; count of bases not matched to a gene: 8. Germline loops: CDR1 MNHEY, CDR2 SVGAGI. The CDR3 spells CASSSGGQGSPLHF. DNA for the CDR3: TGTGCCAGCAGCTCTGGCGGACAGGGCTCACCCCTCCACTTT.

The rearrangement joins TRBV6-5 to TRBJ1-4; 9 bases align to TRBD1. The J segment lost 7 bases and the V segment lost 4 bases, leaving 4 bases of the junction unmatched. CDR3 length: 14 residues. Per the germline V gene, CDR1 is MNHEY and CDR2 is SVGAGI. DNA of the CDR3: TGTGCCAGCAGTTCGGGACAGGGTGGTGAAAAACTGTTTTTT. It encodes CASSSGQGGEKLFF.

In nucleotides, the CDR3 is TGCGCCAGCAGCCAGAACAGGGGCCAAGAGACCCAGTACTTC. Residues: CASSQNRGQETQYF. This chain links TRBV4-1 with TRBJ2-5; TRBD1 matches 7 bases. Trimming at V came to 3 bases and at J to 1 base, leaving 2 bases not matched to a gene. This CDR3 has 14 residues. The germline CDR1 and CDR2 sequences are MGHRA and YSYEKL.

The chain links TRBV5-1 to TRBJ2-7, with TRBD1 as a possible D gene (6 bases). Trimming took 2 bases from V and 6 from J, leaving 18 bases between them. Germline V gene lookup returns CDR1 SGHRS and CDR2 YFSETQ. This CDR3 has 15 amino acids. CDR3 amino acids: CASSFPLGQTGEQYF. The CDR3 coding sequence is TGCGCCAGCAGCTTCCCTCTCGGACAGACGGGCGAGCAGTACTTC. Full variable domain (outside the CDR3, taken from reference TRBV5-1 and TRBJ2-7): KAGVTQTPRYLIKTRGQQVTLSCSPISGHRSVSWYQQTPGQGLQFLFEYFSETQRNKGNFPGRFSGRQFSNSRSEMNVSTLELGDSALYLCASSFPLGQTGEQYFGPGTRLTVT.

The chain employs TRBV2 and TRBJ2-3; 7 bases are a match to TRBD2. The CDR3 consists of 16 residues. Per the germline V gene, CDR1 is SNHLY and CDR2 is FYNNEI. The junction had 10 bases not matched to a gene; V was cut back by 4 bases and J by 3 bases. The CDR3 nucleotides are TGTGCCAGCAGTGGTCGAGGCGGCGGGAGTACAGATACGCAGTATTTT. Residues: CASSGRGGGSTDTQYF.

The chain employs TRBV29-1 and TRBJ1-2; D is unresolved. Trimming removed 8 bases from V and 8 bases from J, with 18 bases in between. This CDR3 spans 12 amino acids. Germline CDR1 reads SQVTM; CDR2 reads ANQGSEA. CDR3 residues: CSITPGSGGYTF. CDR3 DNA sequence: TGCAGCATTACACCAGGCAGTGGGGGCTACACCTTC.